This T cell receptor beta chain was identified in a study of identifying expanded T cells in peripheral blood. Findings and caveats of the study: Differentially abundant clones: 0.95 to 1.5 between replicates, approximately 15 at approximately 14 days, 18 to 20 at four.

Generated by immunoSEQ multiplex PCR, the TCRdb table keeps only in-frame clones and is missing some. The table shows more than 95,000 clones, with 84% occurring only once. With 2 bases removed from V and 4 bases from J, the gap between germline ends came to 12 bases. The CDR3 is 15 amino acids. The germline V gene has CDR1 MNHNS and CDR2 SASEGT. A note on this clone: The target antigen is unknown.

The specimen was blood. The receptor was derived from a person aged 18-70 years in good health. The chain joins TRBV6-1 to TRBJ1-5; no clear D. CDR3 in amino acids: CASSERRVDNQPQHF. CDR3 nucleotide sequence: TGTGCCAGCAGTGAAAGGAGGGTGGATAATCAGCCCCAGCATTTT.